This TCR beta chain came from a study of T-cell memory formation after mild COVID-19. One entry per CDR3 protein, called by TCRdb with MiXCR from the 5' RACE reads. The profile shows more than 75,000 distinct CDR3 sequences, about 14% of them singletons. The length of the CDR3 is 14 residues. The V gene's germline CDR1 is MNHEY and CDR2 SVGAGI. Trimming took off 6 bases at V and 5 bases at J, with 17 bases between the two ends. This clonotype has just a few counts. V gene TRBV6-5 combines with J gene TRBJ2-7, with TRBD2 as a possible D gene (6 bases). The sample was PBMCs or a T cell subset sorted from them (not recorded which). This sequence was found in an adult woman who had mild COVID-19 (a few samples of this study predate the infection). Cell type and time point are not known. CDR3: CASSWQSGSDEQYF. CDR3 nucleotide sequence: TGTGCCAGCAGCTGGCAATCCGGGAGTGACGAGCAGTACTTC.